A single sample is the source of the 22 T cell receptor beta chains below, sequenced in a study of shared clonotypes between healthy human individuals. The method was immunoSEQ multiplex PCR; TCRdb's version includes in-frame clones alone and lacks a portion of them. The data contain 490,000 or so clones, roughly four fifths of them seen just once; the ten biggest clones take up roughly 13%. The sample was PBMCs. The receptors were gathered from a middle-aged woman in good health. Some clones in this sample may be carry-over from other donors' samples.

The CDR3 DNA sequence: TGTGCCAGCAGCTCCAGGACGGGATCACCCCTCCACTTT. This translates into CASSSRTGSPLHF. V is TRBV7-2 and J is TRBJ1-6; D is undetermined. This CDR3 has 13 amino acids. Trimming took off 4 bases at V and 10 bases at J, with 11 bases between the two ends. Germline assignment: CDR1 SGHTA and CDR2 FQGNSA.

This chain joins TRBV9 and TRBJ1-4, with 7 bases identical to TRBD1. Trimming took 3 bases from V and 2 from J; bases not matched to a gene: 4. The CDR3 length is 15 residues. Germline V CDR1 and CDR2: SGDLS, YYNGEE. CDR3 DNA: TGTGCCAGCAGCGCTCGACAGGGCACTAATGAAAAACTGTTTTTT. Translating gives CASSARQGTNEKLFF.

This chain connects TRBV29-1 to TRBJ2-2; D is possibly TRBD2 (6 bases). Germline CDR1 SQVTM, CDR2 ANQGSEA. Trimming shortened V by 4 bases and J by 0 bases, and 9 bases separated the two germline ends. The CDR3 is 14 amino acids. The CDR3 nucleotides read TGCAGCGTTGGGCGGGACCCGAACACCGGGGAGCTGTTTTTT. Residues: CSVGRDPNTGELFF.

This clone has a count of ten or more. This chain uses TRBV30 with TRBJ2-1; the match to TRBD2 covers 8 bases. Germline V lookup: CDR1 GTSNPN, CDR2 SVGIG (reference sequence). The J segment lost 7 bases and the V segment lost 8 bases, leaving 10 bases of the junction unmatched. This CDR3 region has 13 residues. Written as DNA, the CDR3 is TGTGCCCGAGAAGCGGGAGCGAGGAATGAGCAGTTCTTC. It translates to CAREAGARNEQFF.

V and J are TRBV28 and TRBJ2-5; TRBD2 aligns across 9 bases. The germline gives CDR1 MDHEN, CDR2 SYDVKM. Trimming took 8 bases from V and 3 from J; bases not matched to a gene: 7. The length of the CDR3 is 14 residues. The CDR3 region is CASGLAGREETQYF. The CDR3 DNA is TGTGCCAGCGGCCTAGCGGGGAGGGAAGAGACCCAGTACTTC.

Here the CDR3 reads CASSETGLRAKLFF. DNA for the CDR3: TGTGCCAGCAGCGAGACAGGGTTGCGAGCAAAACTGTTTTTT. The chain uses TRBV7-2 and TRBJ1-4; 7 positions agree with TRBD1. The V gene end was trimmed by 5 bases and the J gene end by 10 bases; junction bases not matched to a gene: 10. This CDR3 contains 14 residues. CDR1 SGHTA and CDR2 FQGNSA come from the germline V gene.

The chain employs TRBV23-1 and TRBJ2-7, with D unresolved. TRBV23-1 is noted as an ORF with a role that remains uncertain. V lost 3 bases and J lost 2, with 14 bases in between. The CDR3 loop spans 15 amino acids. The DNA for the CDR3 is TGCGCCAGCAGTCAGCGGAGTAATCTTACCTACGAGCAGTACTTC. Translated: CASSQRSNLTYEQYF.

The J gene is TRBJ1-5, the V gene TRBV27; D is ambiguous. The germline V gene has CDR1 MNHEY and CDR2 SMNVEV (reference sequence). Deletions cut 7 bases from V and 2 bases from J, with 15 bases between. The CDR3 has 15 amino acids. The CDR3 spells CASTFNGQGNQPQHF. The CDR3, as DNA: TGTGCCAGCACCTTCAACGGTCAGGGCAATCAGCCCCAGCATTTT.

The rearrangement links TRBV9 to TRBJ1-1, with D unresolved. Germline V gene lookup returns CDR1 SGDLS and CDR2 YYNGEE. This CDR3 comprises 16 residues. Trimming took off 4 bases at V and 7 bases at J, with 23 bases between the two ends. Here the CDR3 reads CASSPVGPHRLFEAFF. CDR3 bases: TGTGCCAGCAGCCCCGTCGGGCCCCACCGTCTATTTGAAGCTTTCTTT.

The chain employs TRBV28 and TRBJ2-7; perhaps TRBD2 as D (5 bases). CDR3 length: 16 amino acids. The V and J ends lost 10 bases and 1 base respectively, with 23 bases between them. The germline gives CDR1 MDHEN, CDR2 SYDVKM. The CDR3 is CATTGMGVPRSYEQYF. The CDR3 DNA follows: TGTGCCACCACCGGGATGGGCGTCCCCCGATCCTACGAGCAGTACTTC.

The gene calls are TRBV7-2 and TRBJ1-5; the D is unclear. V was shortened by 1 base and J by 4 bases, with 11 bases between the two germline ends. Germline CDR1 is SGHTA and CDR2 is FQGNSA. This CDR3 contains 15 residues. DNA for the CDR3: TGTGCCAGCAGCTTAGTAGGAACCCAGAATCAGCCCCAGCATTTT. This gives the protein CASSLVGTQNQPQHF.

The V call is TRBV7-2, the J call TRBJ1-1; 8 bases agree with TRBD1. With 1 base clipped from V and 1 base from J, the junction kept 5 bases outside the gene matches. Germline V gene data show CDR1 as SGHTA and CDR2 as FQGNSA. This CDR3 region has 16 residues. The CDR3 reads CASSLEFGTGNTEAFF. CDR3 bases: TGTGCCAGCAGCTTAGAATTCGGGACAGGGAACACTGAAGCTTTCTTT. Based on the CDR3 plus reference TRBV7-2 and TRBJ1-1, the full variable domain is GAGVSQSPSNKVTEKGKDVELRCDPISGHTALYWYRQSLGQGLEFLIYFQGNSAPDKSGLPSDRFSAERTGGSVSTLTIQRTQQEDSAVYLCASSLEFGTGNTEAFFGQGTRLTVV.

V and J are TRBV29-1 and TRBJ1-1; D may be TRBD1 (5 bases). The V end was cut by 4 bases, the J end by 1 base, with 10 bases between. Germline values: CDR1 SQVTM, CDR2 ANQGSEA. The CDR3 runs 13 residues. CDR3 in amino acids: CSVGGRENTEAFF. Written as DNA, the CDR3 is TGCAGCGTTGGGGGGAGAGAGAACACTGAAGCTTTCTTT.

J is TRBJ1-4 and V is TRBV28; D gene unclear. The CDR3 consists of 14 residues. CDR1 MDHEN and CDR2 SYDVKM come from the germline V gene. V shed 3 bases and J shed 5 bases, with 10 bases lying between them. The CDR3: CASSFLPENEKLFF. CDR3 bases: TGTGCCAGCAGTTTTTTGCCGGAAAATGAAAAACTGTTTTTT.

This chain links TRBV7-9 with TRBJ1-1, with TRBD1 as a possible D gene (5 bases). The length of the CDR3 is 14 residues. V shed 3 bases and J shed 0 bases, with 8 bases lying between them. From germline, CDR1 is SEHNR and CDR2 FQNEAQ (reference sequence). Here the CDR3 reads CASSLSGLNTEAFF. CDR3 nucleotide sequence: TGTGCCAGCAGCTTGTCAGGGTTGAACACTGAAGCTTTCTTT.

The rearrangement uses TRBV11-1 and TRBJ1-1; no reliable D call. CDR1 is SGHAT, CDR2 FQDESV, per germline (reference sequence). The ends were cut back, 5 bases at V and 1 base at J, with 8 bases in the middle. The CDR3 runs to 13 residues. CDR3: CASSAEENTEAFF. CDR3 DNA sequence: TGTGCCAGCAGCGCAGAAGAGAACACTGAAGCTTTCTTT. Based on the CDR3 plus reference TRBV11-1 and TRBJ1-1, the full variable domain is EAEVAQSPRYKITEKSQAVAFWCDPISGHATLYWYRQILGQGPELLVQFQDESVVDDSQLPKDRFSAERLKGVDSTLKIQPAELGDSAMYLCASSAEENTEAFFGQGTRLTVV.

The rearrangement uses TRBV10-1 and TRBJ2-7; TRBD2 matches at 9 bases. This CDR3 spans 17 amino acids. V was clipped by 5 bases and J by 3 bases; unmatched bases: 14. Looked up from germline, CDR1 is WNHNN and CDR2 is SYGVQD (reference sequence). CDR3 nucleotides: TGCGCCAGCAGTATAAGGAGGGAGACTAGCGGTAACTACGAGCAGTACTTC. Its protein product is CASSIRRETSGNYEQYF.

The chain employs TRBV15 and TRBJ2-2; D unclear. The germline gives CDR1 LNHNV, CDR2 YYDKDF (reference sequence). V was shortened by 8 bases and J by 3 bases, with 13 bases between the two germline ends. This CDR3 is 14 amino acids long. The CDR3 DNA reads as TGTGCCACCCAGTGGAACTACTACACCGGGGAGCTGTTTTTT. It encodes CATQWNYYTGELFF.

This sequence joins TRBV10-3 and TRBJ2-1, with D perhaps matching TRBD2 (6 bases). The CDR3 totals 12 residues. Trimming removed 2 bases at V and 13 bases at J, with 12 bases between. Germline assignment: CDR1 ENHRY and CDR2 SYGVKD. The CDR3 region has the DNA TGTGCCATCAGTGAGACGGAGGGCGACCAGTTCTTC. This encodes CAISETEGDQFF.

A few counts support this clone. CDR3 in amino acids: CASSPGTYSYEQYF. CDR3 DNA: TGTGCCAGCAGTCCCGGGACTTACTCCTACGAGCAGTACTTC. V and J are TRBV7-9 and TRBJ2-7; D is possibly TRBD2 (6 bases). There are 14 residues in the CDR3. The germline V gene encodes CDR1 SEHNR and CDR2 FQNEAQ (reference sequence). The germline V and J ends were trimmed by 6 bases and 0 bases, with 12 bases remaining between them. The full variable domain, rest sourced from reference TRBV7-9 and TRBJ2-7, is DTGVSQNPRHKITKRGQNVTFRCDPISEHNRLYWYRQTLGQGPEFLTYFQNEAQLEKSRLLSDRFSAERPKGSFSTLEIQRTEQGDSAMYLCASSPGTYSYEQYFGPGTRLTVT.

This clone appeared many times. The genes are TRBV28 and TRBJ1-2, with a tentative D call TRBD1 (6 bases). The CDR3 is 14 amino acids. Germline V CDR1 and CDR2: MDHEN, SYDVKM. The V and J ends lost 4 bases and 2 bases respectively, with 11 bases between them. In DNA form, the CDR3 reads TGTGCCAGCAGTTCATCTCAGGGGAACTATGGCTACACCTTC. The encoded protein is CASSSSQGNYGYTF.

The CDR3 sequence: CASRNGQDYGYTF. The CDR3 DNA reads TGTGCCAGCAGGAACGGACAGGACTATGGCTACACCTTC. The chain links TRBV28 to TRBJ1-2; TRBD1 aligns across 7 bases. V lost 6 bases, J lost 3 bases, and 4 bases stayed unmatched. This CDR3 is built from 13 residues. Germline V CDR1 and CDR2: MDHEN, SYDVKM.